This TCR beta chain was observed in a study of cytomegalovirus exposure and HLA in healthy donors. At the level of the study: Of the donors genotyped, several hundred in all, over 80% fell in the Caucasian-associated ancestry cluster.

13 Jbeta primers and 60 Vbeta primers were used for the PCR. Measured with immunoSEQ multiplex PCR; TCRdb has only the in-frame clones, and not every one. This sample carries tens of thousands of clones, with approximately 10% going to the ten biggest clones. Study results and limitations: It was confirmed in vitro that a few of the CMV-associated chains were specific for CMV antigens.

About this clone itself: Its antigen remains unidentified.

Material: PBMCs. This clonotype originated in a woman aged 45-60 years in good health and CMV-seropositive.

The DNA for the CDR3 is TGTGCCGGGGGCCTATTGGATGGCTACACCTTC. As protein: CAGGLLDGYTF. The rearrangement links TRBV2 to TRBJ1-2, with D possibly matching TRBD1 (6 bases). Trimming pared 11 bases from V and 6 bases from J, leaving 13 bases between. CDR1 and CDR2 from the germline V gene are SNHLY and FYNNEI. The CDR3 loop spans 11 amino acids.